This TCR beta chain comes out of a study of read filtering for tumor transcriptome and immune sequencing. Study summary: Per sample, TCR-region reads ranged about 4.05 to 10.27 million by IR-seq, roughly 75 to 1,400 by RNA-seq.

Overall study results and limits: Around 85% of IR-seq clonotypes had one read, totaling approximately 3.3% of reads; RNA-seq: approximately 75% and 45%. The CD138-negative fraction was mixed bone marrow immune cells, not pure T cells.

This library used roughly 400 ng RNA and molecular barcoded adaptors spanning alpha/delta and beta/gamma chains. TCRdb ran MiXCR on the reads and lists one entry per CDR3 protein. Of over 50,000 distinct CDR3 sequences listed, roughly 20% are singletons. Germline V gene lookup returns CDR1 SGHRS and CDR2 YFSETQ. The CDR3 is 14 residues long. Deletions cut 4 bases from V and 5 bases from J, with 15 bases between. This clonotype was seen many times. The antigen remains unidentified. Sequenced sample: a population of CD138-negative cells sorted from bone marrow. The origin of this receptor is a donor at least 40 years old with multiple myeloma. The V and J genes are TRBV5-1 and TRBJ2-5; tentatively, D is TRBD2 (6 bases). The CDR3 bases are TGCGCCAGCAGCATGGGAGGTACAACGGAGACCCAGTACTTC. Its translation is CASSMGGTTETQYF. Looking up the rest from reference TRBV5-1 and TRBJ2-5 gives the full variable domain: KAGVTQTPRYLIKTRGQQVTLSCSPISGHRSVSWYQQTPGQGLQFLFEYFSETQRNKGNFPGRFSGRQFSNSRSEMNVSTLELGDSALYLCASSMGGTTETQYFGPGTRLLVL.